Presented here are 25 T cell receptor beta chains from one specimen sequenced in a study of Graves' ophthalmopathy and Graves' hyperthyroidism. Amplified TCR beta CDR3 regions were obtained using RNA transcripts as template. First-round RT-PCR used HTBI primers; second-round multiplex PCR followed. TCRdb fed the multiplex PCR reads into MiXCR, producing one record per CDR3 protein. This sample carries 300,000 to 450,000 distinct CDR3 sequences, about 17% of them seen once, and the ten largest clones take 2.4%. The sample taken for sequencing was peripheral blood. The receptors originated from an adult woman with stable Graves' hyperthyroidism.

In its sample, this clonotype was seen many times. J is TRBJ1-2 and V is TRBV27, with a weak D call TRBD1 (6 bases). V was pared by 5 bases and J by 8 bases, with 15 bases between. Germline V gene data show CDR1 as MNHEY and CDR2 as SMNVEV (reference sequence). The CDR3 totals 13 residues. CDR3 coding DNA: TGTGCCAGCAGTCTCTACAGGGATGAAGGCTACACCTTC. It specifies CASSLYRDEGYTF.

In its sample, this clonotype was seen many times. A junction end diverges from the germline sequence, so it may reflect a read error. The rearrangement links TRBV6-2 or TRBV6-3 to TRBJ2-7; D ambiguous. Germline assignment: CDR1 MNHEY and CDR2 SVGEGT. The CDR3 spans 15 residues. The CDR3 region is CASSYRNRQVYEQYF. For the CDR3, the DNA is TGCGCCAGCAGTTACCGTAACCGACAAGTCTACGAGCAGTACTTC.

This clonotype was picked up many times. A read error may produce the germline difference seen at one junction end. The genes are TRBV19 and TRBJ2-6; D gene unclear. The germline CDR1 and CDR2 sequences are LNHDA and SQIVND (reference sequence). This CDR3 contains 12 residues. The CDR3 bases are TGCGCCAGCAGATCTGGGGCCAACGTCCTGACTTTC. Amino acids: CASRSGANVLTF. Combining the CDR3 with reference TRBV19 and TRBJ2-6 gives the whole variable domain DGGITQSPKYLFRKEGQNVTLSCEQNLNHDAMYWYRQDPGQGLRLIYYSQIVNDFQKGDIAEGYSVSREKKESFPLTVTSAQKNPTAFYLCASRSGANVLTFGAGSRLTVL.

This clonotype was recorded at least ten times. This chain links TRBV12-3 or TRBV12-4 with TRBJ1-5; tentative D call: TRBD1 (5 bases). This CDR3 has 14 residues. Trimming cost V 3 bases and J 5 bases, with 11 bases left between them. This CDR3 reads CASSFWGGYQPQHF. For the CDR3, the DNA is TGTGCCAGCAGTTTTTGGGGGGGATATCAGCCCCAGCATTTT.

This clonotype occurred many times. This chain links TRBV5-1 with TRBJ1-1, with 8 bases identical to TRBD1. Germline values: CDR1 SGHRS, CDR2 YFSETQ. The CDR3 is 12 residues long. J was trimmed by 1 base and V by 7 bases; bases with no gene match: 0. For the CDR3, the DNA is TGCGCCAGCGGACAGGGGAACACTGAAGCTTTCTTT. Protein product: CASGQGNTEAFF.

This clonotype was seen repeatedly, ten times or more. CDR3 DNA sequence: TGTGCCAGCAGCCCCGAGGGCGACTCCTACGAGCAGTACTTC. Translating gives CASSPEGDSYEQYF. The J gene is TRBJ2-7, the V gene TRBV4-2, with D maybe TRBD2 (5 bases). Trimming cost V 4 bases and J 0 bases, with 10 bases left between them. The CDR3 spans 14 residues. Germline V lookup: CDR1 LGHNA, CDR2 YNFKEQ.

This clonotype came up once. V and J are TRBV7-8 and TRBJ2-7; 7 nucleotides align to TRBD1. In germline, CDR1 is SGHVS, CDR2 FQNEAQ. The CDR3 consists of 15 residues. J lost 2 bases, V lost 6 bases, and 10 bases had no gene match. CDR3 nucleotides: TGTGCCAGCAGGGTAGGACAGGAACAGCCCTACGAGCAGTACTTC. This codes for CASRVGQEQPYEQYF.

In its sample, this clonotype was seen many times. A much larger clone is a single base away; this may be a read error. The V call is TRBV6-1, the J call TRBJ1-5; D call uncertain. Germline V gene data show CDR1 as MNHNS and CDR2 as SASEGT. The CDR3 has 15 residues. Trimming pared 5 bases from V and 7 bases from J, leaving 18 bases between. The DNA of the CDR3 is TGTGCCAGCAGTCGACAAACGGACCTAGGGCAGCCCCAGCATTTT. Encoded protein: CASSRQTDLGQPQHF.

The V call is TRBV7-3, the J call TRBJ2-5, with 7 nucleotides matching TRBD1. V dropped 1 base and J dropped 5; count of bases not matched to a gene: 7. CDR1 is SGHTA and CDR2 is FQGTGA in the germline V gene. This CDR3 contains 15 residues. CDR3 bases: TGTGCCAGCAGCTTAAGTCCGACAGGGTTGGAGACCCAGTACTTC. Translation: CASSLSPTGLETQYF.

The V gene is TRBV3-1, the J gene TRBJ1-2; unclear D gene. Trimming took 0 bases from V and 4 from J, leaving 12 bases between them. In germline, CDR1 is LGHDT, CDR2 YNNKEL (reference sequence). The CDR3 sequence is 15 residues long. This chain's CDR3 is CASSQDPDSFYGYTF. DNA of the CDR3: TGTGCCAGCAGCCAAGATCCGGACTCTTTCTATGGCTACACCTTC.

The CDR3 sequence is CASSEGGGLGYTF. The CDR3 DNA follows: TGTGCCAGCAGTGAAGGGGGGGGTCTTGGCTACACCTTC. The rearrangement uses TRBV25-1 and TRBJ1-2; D may be TRBD1 (5 bases). The germline CDR1 and CDR2 sequences are MGHDK and SYGVNS. There are 13 residues in the CDR3. With 2 bases removed from V and 7 bases from J, the gap between germline ends came to 11 bases.

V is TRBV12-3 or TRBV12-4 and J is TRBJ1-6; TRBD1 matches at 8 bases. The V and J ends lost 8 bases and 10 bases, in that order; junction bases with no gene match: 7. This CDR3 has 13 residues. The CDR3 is CASAATGGSPLHF. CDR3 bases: TGTGCCAGCGCGGCAACAGGGGGATCACCCCTCCACTTT.

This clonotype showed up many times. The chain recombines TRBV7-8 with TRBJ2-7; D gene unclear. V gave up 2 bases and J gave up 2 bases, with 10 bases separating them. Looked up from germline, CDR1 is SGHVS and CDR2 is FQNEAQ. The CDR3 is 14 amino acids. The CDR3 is CASSLPPAAYEQYF. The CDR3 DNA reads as TGTGCCAGCAGCTTACCGCCGGCTGCCTACGAGCAGTACTTC.

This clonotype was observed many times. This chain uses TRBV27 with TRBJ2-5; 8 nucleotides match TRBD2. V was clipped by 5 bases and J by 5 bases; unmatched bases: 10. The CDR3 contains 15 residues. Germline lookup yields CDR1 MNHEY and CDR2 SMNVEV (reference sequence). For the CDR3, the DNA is TGTGCCAGCAGTGGTACGGGAGGGATTGCTGAGACCCAGTACTTC. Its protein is CASSGTGGIAETQYF.

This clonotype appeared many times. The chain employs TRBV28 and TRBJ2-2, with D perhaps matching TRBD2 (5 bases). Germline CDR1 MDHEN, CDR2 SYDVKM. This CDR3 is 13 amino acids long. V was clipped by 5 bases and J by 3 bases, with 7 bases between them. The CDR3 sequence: CASSQADTGELFF. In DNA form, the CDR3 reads TGTGCCAGCAGTCAAGCGGACACCGGGGAGCTGTTTTTT.

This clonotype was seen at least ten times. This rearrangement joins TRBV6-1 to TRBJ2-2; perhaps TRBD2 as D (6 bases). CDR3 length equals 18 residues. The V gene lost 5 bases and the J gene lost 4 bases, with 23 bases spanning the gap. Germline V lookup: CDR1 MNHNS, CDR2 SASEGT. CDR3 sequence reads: CASSRKSGGRGITGELFF. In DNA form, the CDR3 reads TGTGCCAGCAGTCGAAAAAGCGGAGGGAGAGGGATCACCGGGGAGCTGTTTTTT.

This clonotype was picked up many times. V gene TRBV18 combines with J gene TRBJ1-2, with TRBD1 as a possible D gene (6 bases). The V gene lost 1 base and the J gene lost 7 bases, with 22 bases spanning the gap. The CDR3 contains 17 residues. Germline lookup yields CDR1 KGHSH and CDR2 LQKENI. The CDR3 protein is CASSPQNLGHPGFGYTF. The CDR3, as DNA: TGTGCCAGCTCACCACAGAACCTGGGACACCCAGGGTTTGGCTACACCTTC.

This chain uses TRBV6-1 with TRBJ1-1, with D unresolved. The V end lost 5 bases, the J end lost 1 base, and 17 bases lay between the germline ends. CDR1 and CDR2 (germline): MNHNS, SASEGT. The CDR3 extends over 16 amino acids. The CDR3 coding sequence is TGTGCCAGCAGTCCCGAGGTCCTGCCGGCGAACACTGAAGCTTTCTTT. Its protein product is CASSPEVLPANTEAFF.

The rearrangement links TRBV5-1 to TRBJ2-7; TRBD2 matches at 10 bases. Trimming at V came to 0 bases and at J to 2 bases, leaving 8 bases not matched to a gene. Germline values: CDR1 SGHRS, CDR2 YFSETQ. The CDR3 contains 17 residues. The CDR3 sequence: CASSLDASGGTTYEQYF. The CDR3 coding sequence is TGCGCCAGCAGCTTGGATGCTAGCGGGGGAACCACCTACGAGCAGTACTTC.

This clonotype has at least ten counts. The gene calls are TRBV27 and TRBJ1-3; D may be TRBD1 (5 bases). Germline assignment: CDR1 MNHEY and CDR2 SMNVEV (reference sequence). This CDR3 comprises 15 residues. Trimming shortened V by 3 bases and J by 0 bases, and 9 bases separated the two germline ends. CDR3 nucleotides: TGTGCCAGCAGTTTTCAGGGCCTCTCTGGAAACACCATATATTTT. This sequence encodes CASSFQGLSGNTIYF.

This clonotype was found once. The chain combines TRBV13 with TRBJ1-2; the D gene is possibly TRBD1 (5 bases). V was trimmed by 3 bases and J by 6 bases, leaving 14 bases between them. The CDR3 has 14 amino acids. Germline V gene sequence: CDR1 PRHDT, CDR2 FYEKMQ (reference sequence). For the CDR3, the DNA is TGTGCCAGCAGCTTGAAGTACAGGCCGGATGGCTACACCTTC. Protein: CASSLKYRPDGYTF.

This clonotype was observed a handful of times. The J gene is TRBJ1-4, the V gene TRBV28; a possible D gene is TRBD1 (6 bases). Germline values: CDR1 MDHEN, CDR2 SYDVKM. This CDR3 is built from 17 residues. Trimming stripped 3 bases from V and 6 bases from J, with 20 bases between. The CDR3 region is CASSFRGWGALDEKLFF. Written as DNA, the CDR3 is TGTGCCAGCAGTTTTCGGGGATGGGGGGCTTTGGATGAAAAACTGTTTTTT.

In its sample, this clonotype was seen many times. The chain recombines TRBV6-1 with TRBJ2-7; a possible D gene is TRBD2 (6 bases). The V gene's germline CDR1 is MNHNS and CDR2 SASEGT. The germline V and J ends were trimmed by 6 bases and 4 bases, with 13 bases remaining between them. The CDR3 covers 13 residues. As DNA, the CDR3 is TGTGCCAGCAGCGGGACCGGGGGATACGAGCAGTACTTC. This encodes CASSGTGGYEQYF.

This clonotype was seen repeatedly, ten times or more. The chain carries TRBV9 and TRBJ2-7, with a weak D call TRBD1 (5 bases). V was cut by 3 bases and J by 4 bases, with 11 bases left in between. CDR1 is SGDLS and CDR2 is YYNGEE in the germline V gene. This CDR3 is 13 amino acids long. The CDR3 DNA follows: TGTGCCAGCAGCGAAGGGGTAGGGTACGAGCAGTACTTC. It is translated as CASSEGVGYEQYF. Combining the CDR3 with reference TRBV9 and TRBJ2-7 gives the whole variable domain DSGVTQTPKHLITATGQRVTLRCSPRSGDLSVYWYQQSLDQGLQFLIQYYNGEERAKGNILERFSAQQFPDLHSELNLSSLELGDSALYFCASSEGVGYEQYFGPGTRLTVT.

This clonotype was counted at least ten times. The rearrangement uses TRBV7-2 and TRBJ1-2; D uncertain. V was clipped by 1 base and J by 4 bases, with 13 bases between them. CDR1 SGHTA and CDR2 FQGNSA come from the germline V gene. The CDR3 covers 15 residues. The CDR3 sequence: CASSLDLMATYGYTF. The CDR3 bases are TGTGCCAGCAGCTTAGATCTTATGGCAACCTATGGCTACACCTTC.